Below, 7 T cell receptor beta chains from the same sample are listed, as sequenced in a study of shared clonotypes between healthy human individuals. Repertoires were generated with immunoSEQ multiplex PCR, while TCRdb's copy carries only in-frame clones and drops some. The table has hundreds of thousands of clones, approximately 90% seen once; the top ten hold approximately 24%. The naive CD8 fraction comprised CD45RO-negative cells positively selected for CCR7 and excluded terminally differentiated effector memory CD45RA+ cells. The sample was naive CD8+ T cells sorted from blood. The receptors come from a man aged 25-45 years in good health.

The chain links TRBV19 to TRBJ1-1, with 7 positions matching TRBD1. Trimming at V came to 6 bases and at J to 3 bases, leaving 10 bases not matched to a gene. Per germline, CDR1 LNHDA and CDR2 SQIVND (reference sequence). This CDR3 region has 15 residues. The CDR3 DNA reads as TGTGCCAGTAGGCGGACACAGGGACAGTACACTGAAGCTTTCTTT. It encodes CASRRTQGQYTEAFF. Looking up the rest from reference TRBV19 and TRBJ1-1 gives the full variable domain: DGGITQSPKYLFRKEGQNVTLSCEQNLNHDAMYWYRQDPGQGLRLIYYSQIVNDFQKGDIAEGYSVSREKKESFPLTVTSAQKNPTAFYLCASRRTQGQYTEAFFGQGTRLTVV.

This clone has only a few counts. This same CDR3 is encoded by further DNA sequences in the sample. The chain has TRBV13 and TRBJ2-7; possible D gene TRBD1, 6 bases. Per germline, CDR1 PRHDT and CDR2 FYEKMQ (reference sequence). Trimming cost V 1 base and J 6 bases, with 7 bases left between them. CDR3 length equals 12 residues. This chain's CDR3 is CASSLDRVEQYF. DNA for the CDR3: TGTGCCAGCAGCTTAGACAGGGTCGAGCAGTACTTC.

V usage is TRBV10-3 and J usage is TRBJ1-1; 9 nucleotides match TRBD1. Germline V CDR1 and CDR2: ENHRY, SYGVKD. The CDR3 totals 15 residues. The trim removed 5 bases at V and 3 bases at J, leaving 7 bases unmatched. CDR3 bases: TGTGCCATCAGTAATTACCGGACAGGGGACACTGAAGCTTTCTTT. Translating gives CAISNYRTGDTEAFF.

This sequence joins TRBV11-3 and TRBJ2-7; 8 positions match TRBD2. The trim removed 7 bases at V and 4 bases at J, leaving 18 bases unmatched. The CDR3 spans 17 residues. Germline V gives CDR1 SGHNT, CDR2 YENEEA. The CDR3 nucleotides are TGTGCCAGCAACTTCCCCGGGGGGGCCTGCATCCTTTACGAGCAGTACTTC. It codes for CASNFPGGACILYEQYF.

Note on this clone: This may be a read error: a much more frequent sequence differs by one nucleotide. The chain couples TRBV7-6 to TRBJ2-4, with TRBD2 identical over 11 bases. Germline-derived CDR1 and CDR2 are SGHVS and FNYEAQ. CDR3 length: 16 amino acids. The junction had 3 bases not matched to a gene; V was cut back by 5 bases and J by 0 bases. The CDR3 coding sequence is TGTGCCAGCAGCCCAGGACTAGCGGGAGCCAAAAACATTCAGTACTTC. It yields the protein CASSPGLAGAKNIQYF.

The chain links TRBV28 to TRBJ2-7; the D gene is possibly TRBD1 (5 bases). Germline V CDR1 and CDR2: MDHEN, SYDVKM. V gave up 4 bases and J gave up 2 bases, with 12 bases separating them. The CDR3 has 14 amino acids. Here the CDR3 reads CASSSPHRPYEQYF. The CDR3 nucleotides are TGTGCCAGCAGTTCACCGCACAGGCCCTACGAGCAGTACTTC.

Points on this clone: The sample carries other DNA sequences with the same CDR3. The chain carries TRBV9 and TRBJ2-1, with 14 bases identical to TRBD2. The V segment lost 4 bases and the J segment 7 bases; nucleotides outside the gene matches: 4. The CDR3 has 15 amino acids. Germline V gene lookup returns CDR1 SGDLS and CDR2 YYNGEE. Here the CDR3 reads CASSLTSGRGNEQFF. The CDR3 nucleotides are TGTGCCAGCAGCCTGACTAGCGGGAGGGGTAATGAGCAGTTCTTC.